Each of the 11 T cell receptor beta chains below was sequenced from the same sample in a study of vaccination effects on CD4 cells after COVID-19. No antigen has been assigned to these receptors. It was after around eleven days of culture that CD4+ T cells were isolated. Two-dose vaccination with either BNT162b2 or mRNA-1273 was given to the participants. TCRdb's copy holds only in-frame clones and misses some; the assay was immunoSEQ multiplex PCR. The repertoire holds 50,000 to 70,000 clones, with around 85% as singletons. The sequencing here drew on CD4+ T cells from PBMCs cultured without peptide, taken after COVID-19 vaccination. The receptor set was obtained from a human donor who received a COVID-19 vaccine.

The chain is built from TRBV7-3 and TRBJ2-5, with D unresolved. Trimming cost V 2 bases and J 5 bases, with 12 bases left between them. This CDR3 comprises 14 residues. Germline CDR1 SGHTA, CDR2 FQGTGA. The CDR3: CASSLGLKVETQYF. Written as DNA, the CDR3 is TGTGCCAGCAGCTTAGGCCTAAAGGTGGAGACCCAGTACTTC.

The rearrangement joins TRBV4-1 to TRBJ2-3; D remains ambiguous. CDR1 is MGHRA and CDR2 is YSYEKL in the germline V gene. The CDR3 has 16 amino acids. The V and J ends lost 0 bases and 0 bases respectively, with 10 bases between them. DNA for the CDR3: TGCGCCAGCAGCCAAGAAGGGCAGGTTAGCACAGATACGCAGTATTTT. Translating it yields CASSQEGQVSTDTQYF.

The rearrangement joins TRBV25-1 to TRBJ2-2; 9 positions agree with TRBD1. Losses at the gene ends were 6 bases for V and 3 bases for J; bases not matched to a gene: 2. CDR3 length: 14 amino acids. Per germline, CDR1 MGHDK and CDR2 SYGVNS. The CDR3: CASSGTGYTGELFF. CDR3 coding DNA: TGTGCCAGCAGCGGGACAGGGTACACCGGGGAGCTGTTTTTT.

The chain couples TRBV6-6 to TRBJ1-1, with D unclear. With 4 bases removed from V and 11 bases from J, the gap between germline ends came to 20 bases. CDR3 length: 14 residues. Germline loops: CDR1 MNHNY, CDR2 SVGAGI (reference sequence). The CDR3: CASSLDGARGWAFF. CDR3 DNA: TGTGCCAGCAGTTTAGACGGAGCCAGAGGTTGGGCTTTCTTT.

V gene TRBV28 combines with J gene TRBJ1-5, with TRBD1 matching over 9 bases. The CDR3 is 14 amino acids. Germline V gene data show CDR1 as MDHEN and CDR2 as SYDVKM. Trimming removed 6 bases from V and 7 bases from J; junction bases left unmatched: 7. The CDR3 nucleotides read TGTGCCAGCAGCCGTACAGGGGGCTGGCAGCCCCAGCATTTT. It encodes CASSRTGGWQPQHF.

The V call is TRBV6-1, the J call TRBJ2-7; TRBD1 aligns across 9 bases. The germline gives CDR1 MNHNS, CDR2 SASEGT. The CDR3 is 16 amino acids. Germline trimming cut 1 base from V and 5 bases from J; bases unmatched to any gene: 9. CDR3 DNA: TGTGCCAGCAGTGAAGGGGGACAGGGCAGTTGGGACGAGCAGTACGTC. Protein product: CASSEGGQGSWDEQYV.

This CDR3 is CASSFQVEQFF. The CDR3 nucleotides are TGTGCCAGCAGTTTCCAGGTTGAGCAGTTCTTC. The chain combines TRBV12-3 or TRBV12-4 with TRBJ2-1; D gene uncertain. The germline V and J ends were trimmed by 3 bases and 9 bases, with 6 bases remaining between them. This CDR3 comprises 11 residues.

The V call is TRBV19, the J call TRBJ2-2; a weak D match, TRBD2 (6 bases). V was cut by 4 bases and J by 4 bases, with 16 bases left in between. In germline, CDR1 is LNHDA, CDR2 SQIVND (reference sequence). The CDR3 consists of 16 residues. As DNA, the CDR3 is TGTGCCAGTAGTACCGGTTGGAGGGCGGGCACCGGGGAGCTGTTTTTT. As protein: CASSTGWRAGTGELFF.

The chain employs TRBV5-1 and TRBJ2-5; D is possibly TRBD1 (6 bases). Per the germline V gene, CDR1 is SGHRS and CDR2 is YFSETQ. CDR3 length: 15 amino acids. The V end was cut by 0 bases, the J end by 1 base, with 10 bases between. CDR3 sequence (DNA): TGCGCCAGCAGCTTGGCCCCGACAGGCCAAGAGACCCAGTACTTC. It yields the protein CASSLAPTGQETQYF.

The chain couples TRBV2 to TRBJ1-5; 7 bases map to TRBD1. The CDR3 runs to 14 residues. Looked up from germline, CDR1 is SNHLY and CDR2 is FYNNEI. Trimming took 10 bases from V and 5 from J; bases not matched to a gene: 11. In nucleotides, the CDR3 is TGTGCCAACTCAAAGACAGGGTCGGATCAGCCCCAGCATTTT. Encoded protein: CANSKTGSDQPQHF.

This clone was picked up one time. The chain couples TRBV7-8 to TRBJ1-6; D is unresolved. Trimming pared 3 bases from V and 10 bases from J, leaving 7 bases between. This CDR3 region has 12 residues. Germline values: CDR1 SGHVS, CDR2 FQNEAQ. The CDR3 region has the DNA TGTGCCAGCAGCTTCCCCCAGTCACCCCTCCACTTT. This gives the protein CASSFPQSPLHF.